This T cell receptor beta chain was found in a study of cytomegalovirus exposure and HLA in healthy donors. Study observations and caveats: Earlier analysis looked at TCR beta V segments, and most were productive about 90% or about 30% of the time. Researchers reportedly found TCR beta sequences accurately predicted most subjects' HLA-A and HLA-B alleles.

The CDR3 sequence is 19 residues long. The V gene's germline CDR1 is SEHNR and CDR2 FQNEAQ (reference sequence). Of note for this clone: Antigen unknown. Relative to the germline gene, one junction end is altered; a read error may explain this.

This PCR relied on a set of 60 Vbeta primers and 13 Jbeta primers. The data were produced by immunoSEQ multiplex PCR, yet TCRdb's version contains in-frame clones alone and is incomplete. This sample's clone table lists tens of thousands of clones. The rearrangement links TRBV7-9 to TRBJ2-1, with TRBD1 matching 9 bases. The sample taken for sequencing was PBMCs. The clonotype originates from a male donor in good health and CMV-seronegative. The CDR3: CASIPPYGTGQGSDNEQFF. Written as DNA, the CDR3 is TGTGCCAGCATCCCACCCTATGGGACGGGACAGGGCTCCGACAATGAGCAGTTCTTC. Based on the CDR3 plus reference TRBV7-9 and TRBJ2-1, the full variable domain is DTGVSQNPRHKITKRGQNVTFRCDPISEHNRLYWYRQTLGQGPEFLTYFQNEAQLEKSRLLSDRFSAERPKGSFSTLEIQRTEQGDSAMYLCASIPPYGTGQGSDNEQFFGPGTRLTVL.